This TCR beta chain appears in the sequencing data of a study of blood T cell repertoires in COVID-19. The protocol was immunoSEQ multiplex PCR, while the TCRdb copy is restricted to in-frame clones and leaves out a portion. The sample shows fewer than 350,000 clones, approximately 88% of them seen only once. Trimming left V 0 bases short and J 1 base short, with 7 bases between. From germline, CDR1 is SGHDT and CDR2 YYEEEE. The CDR3 length is 14 residues. Input material: PBMCs or T cells enriched from blood (not recorded which). This TCR was recovered from a man aged 55 to 70 who had recovered from COVID-19. This sequence joins TRBV5-6 and TRBJ1-1; D is ambiguous. This CDR3 reads CASSLDRGNTEAFF. CDR3 DNA sequence: TGTGCCAGCAGCTTGGATCGGGGGAACACTGAAGCTTTCTTT.